This T cell receptor beta chain appears in the sequencing data of a study of blood T cell repertoires in COVID-19. Study in general: Samples representing acute and convalescent COVID-19 were sourced from the United States, Italy and Spain.

Germline V gene sequence: CDR1 SGHKS, CDR2 YYEKEE (reference sequence). There are 17 residues in the CDR3. V was clipped by 1 base and J by 8 bases; unmatched bases: 16. Clones were sequenced by immunoSEQ multiplex PCR, and TCRdb holds only the in-frame ones, with some missing. Of about 360,000 clones listed, more than 85% were seen once; the top ten hold 2.5% to 3.5%. The source is a human donor in a cohort sampled during active COVID-19. The sequenced material came from peripheral blood. The gene calls are TRBV5-5 and TRBJ1-2; 8 bases agree with TRBD1. In DNA, the CDR3 is TGTGCCAGCAGCTTGATCCCGGGACAGGAAGGCGCTGCGGGCTACACCTTC. Its protein is CASSLIPGQEGAAGYTF.